This TCR beta chain originates from a study of a mutant IDH1 vaccine in newly diagnosed glioma. In this sample, this clone turned up a few times. Its matching antigen is unknown. The protocol was immunoSEQ multiplex PCR, while the TCRdb copy is restricted to in-frame clones and leaves out a portion. The top ten clones hold 5.3% of a sample with tens of thousands of clones, about 80% of them seen once. This CDR3 is 12 amino acids long. V dropped 5 bases and J dropped 6 bases, with 10 bases sitting between them. Germline V gene sequence: CDR1 MNHEY, CDR2 SMNVEV (reference sequence). Regarding time point: week 23, last vaccination. Vaccine doses each comprised 300 ug of mutant IDH1 20-mer peptide, with topical imiquimod.

The receptor's source is a man aged 50-59 years with glioma. The sample here was PBMCs, taken from a glioma patient whose treatment included an IDH1 peptide vaccine. This rearrangement joins TRBV27 to TRBJ1-2; possible D gene TRBD1, 5 bases. CDR3 sequence (DNA): TGTGCCAGCAGTGAGGACAACGATGGCTACACCTTC. Translation gives CASSEDNDGYTF.